What follows are 3 T cell receptor beta chains derived from one specimen sequenced in a study of cytomegalovirus exposure and HLA in healthy donors. PCR used 60 Vbeta primers and 13 Jbeta primers. The data were produced by immunoSEQ multiplex PCR, yet TCRdb's version contains in-frame clones alone and is incomplete. The sample has some 65,000 clones; roughly 60% are singletons. The sample was PBMCs. Receptors were obtained from a man aged 25 to 45 in good health and CMV-seronegative.

The V and J genes are TRBV4-1 and TRBJ2-1; perhaps TRBD2 as D (6 bases). Trimming left V 4 bases short and J 6 bases short, with 13 bases between. CDR3 length: 14 amino acids. CDR1 and CDR2 (germline): MGHRA, YSYEKL. CDR3 sequence reads: CASSPLGGGNEQFF. CDR3 DNA: TGCGCCAGCAGCCCGCTGGGGGGAGGCAATGAGCAGTTCTTC.

This sequence joins TRBV4-1 and TRBJ1-4, with 7 positions matching TRBD1. CDR3 length: 18 residues. From germline, CDR1 is MGHRA and CDR2 YSYEKL. V was clipped by 2 bases and J by 5 bases; unmatched bases: 14. CDR3 sequence (DNA): TGCGCCAGCAGCCAAAGAGGAGGGACAGTCCGAGAAAATGAAAAACTGTTTTTT. Amino acid sequence: CASSQRGGTVRENEKLFF.

This clone was counted once. V usage is TRBV7-9 and J usage is TRBJ1-1; D unclear. With 4 bases removed from V and 3 bases from J, the gap between germline ends came to 9 bases. The CDR3 length is 13 residues. CDR1 and CDR2 (germline): SEHNR, FQNEAQ (reference sequence). The CDR3 sequence: CASSSEGYTEAFF. The DNA for the CDR3 is TGTGCCAGCAGCTCGGAGGGATACACTGAAGCTTTCTTT. Together with reference TRBV7-9 and TRBJ1-1, the CDR3 gives the full variable domain: DTGVSQNPRHKITKRGQNVTFRCDPISEHNRLYWYRQTLGQGPEFLTYFQNEAQLEKSRLLSDRFSAERPKGSFSTLEIQRTEQGDSAMYLCASSSEGYTEAFFGQGTRLTVV.